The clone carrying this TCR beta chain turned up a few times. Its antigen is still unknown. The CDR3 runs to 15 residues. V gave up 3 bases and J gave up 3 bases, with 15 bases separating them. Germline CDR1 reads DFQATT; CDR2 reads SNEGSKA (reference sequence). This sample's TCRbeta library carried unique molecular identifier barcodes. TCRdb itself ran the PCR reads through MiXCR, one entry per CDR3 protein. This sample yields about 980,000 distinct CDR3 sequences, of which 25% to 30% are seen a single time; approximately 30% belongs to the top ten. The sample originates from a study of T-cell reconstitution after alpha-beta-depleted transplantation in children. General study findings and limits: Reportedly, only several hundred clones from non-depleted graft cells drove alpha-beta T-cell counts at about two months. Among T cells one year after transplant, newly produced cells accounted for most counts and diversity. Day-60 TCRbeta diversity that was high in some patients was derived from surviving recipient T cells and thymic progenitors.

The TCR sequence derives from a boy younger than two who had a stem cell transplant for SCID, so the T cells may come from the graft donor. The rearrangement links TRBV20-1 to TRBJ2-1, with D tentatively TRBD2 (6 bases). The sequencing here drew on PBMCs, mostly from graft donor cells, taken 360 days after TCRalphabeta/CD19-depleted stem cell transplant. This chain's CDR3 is CSARIPGLRYNEQFF. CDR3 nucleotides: TGCAGTGCTAGGATACCGGGACTCCGCTACAATGAGCAGTTCTTC.